Listed here are 13 T cell receptor beta chains from one sample, sequenced in a study of blood T cells in healthy people across ages. The second PCR ran roughly 6 to 11 cycles with a sample-barcoded 5' primer and J-beta primers. TCRdb used MiXCR to reprocess the 5' RACE reads, holding one entry per CDR3 protein. The top ten clones hold 18% of a sample with about 570,000 distinct CDR3 sequences, roughly 28% of them seen once. Sequencing was carried out using blood. The receptors derive from a woman in her 70s in good health.

Regarding this clonotype: This is likely a read error, given that the CDR3 carries no conserved phenylalanine or tryptophan at its end. The chain employs TRBV24-1 and TRBJ2-3, with D unresolved. This CDR3 contains 13 residues. Germline V gene lookup returns CDR1 KGHDR and CDR2 SFDVKD. V lost 3 bases and J lost 4, with 7 bases in between. The CDR3 DNA sequence: TGTGCCACCAGTGATCCTCTTGCAGATACGCAGTATGTT. Its translation: CATSDPLADTQYV.

This chain connects TRBV4-2 to TRBJ1-3; D not certain. The CDR3 contains 12 residues. Germline CDR1 is LGHNA and CDR2 is YNFKEQ. Trimming removed 1 base at V and 4 bases at J, with 2 bases between. The CDR3, as DNA: TGTGCCAGCAGCCAAGGGGGAAACACCATATATTTT. Protein: CASSQGGNTIYF.

This clonotype has just a few counts. The V gene is TRBV4-2, the J gene TRBJ2-3; no firm D call. The CDR3 is made up of 14 amino acids. Germline V CDR1 and CDR2: LGHNA, YNFKEQ. With 0 bases removed from V and 5 bases from J, the gap between germline ends came to 9 bases. CDR3 residues: CASSQDYERDTQYF. In DNA, the CDR3 is TGTGCCAGCAGCCAAGATTACGAAAGAGATACGCAGTATTTT.

V and J are TRBV20-1 and TRBJ2-7; 8 bases agree with TRBD1. The junction had 4 bases not matched to a gene; V was cut back by 3 bases and J by 3 bases. Germline V CDR1 and CDR2: DFQATT, SNEGSKA (reference sequence). CDR3 length: 13 amino acids. CDR3 DNA sequence: TGCAGTGCTAGTCAGGGGGCGAGCTACGAGCAGTACTTC. Translating gives CSASQGASYEQYF.

The rearrangement links TRBV15 to TRBJ1-4; 7 bases agree with TRBD1. J lost 4 bases, V lost 5 bases, and 7 bases had no gene match. The CDR3 runs 15 residues. From germline, CDR1 is LNHNV and CDR2 YYDKDF (reference sequence). The CDR3 loop is CATSPTGFDNEKLFF. The CDR3 DNA is TGTGCCACCAGCCCGACAGGGTTCGATAATGAAAAACTGTTTTTT.

The J gene is TRBJ2-3, the V gene TRBV5-1; 13 bases are a match to TRBD2. Trimming at V came to 4 bases and at J to 2 bases, leaving 4 bases not matched to a gene. The CDR3 is 16 amino acids. Per germline, CDR1 SGHRS and CDR2 YFSETQ. Here the CDR3 DNA reads TGCGCCAGCAGCACCGGGACTAGCGGGGTCACAGATACGCAGTATTTT. Translation gives CASSTGTSGVTDTQYF.

The CDR3: CASSLAGTEHGYTF. CDR3 coding DNA: TGTGCCAGCAGCTTAGCAGGGACCGAACATGGCTACACCTTC. This chain connects TRBV7-6 to TRBJ1-2, with a weak D call TRBD1 (5 bases). Per the germline V gene, CDR1 is SGHVS and CDR2 is FNYEAQ. The CDR3 has 14 residues. V lost 0 bases to trimming and J lost 6 bases, with 11 bases between them.

The V call is TRBV11-2, the J call TRBJ2-7; 8 bases are shared with TRBD1. The CDR3 runs 16 residues. Germline CDR1 is SGHAT and CDR2 is FQNNGV. The trim removed 0 bases at V and 5 bases at J, leaving 9 bases unmatched. The CDR3 DNA follows: TGTGCCAGCAGCTTAGATCACGGCAGGGGGCATCACGAGCAGTACTTC. Translated: CASSLDHGRGHHEQYF.

This chain joins TRBV30 and TRBJ2-1; 12 nucleotides line up with TRBD1. The CDR3 length is 15 residues. The germline gives CDR1 GTSNPN, CDR2 SVGIG (reference sequence). The V and J ends lost 3 bases and 6 bases, in that order; junction bases with no gene match: 6. The chain's CDR3 is CAWSTGTGGFNEQFF. The CDR3 DNA reads as TGTGCCTGGAGCACCGGGACAGGGGGCTTCAATGAGCAGTTCTTC.

This clonotype occurred many times. The chain carries TRBV18 and TRBJ2-5, with 7 nucleotides matching TRBD1. Looked up from germline, CDR1 is KGHSH and CDR2 is LQKENI. The CDR3 sequence is 16 residues long. The J segment lost 4 bases and the V segment lost 0 bases, leaving 8 bases of the junction unmatched. The CDR3 DNA sequence: TGTGCCAGCTCACCACCGTCGACAGGGAGAGGAGAGACCCAGTACTTC. Protein sequence: CASSPPSTGRGETQYF.

A few counts support this clonotype. The chain carries TRBV7-2 and TRBJ1-6, with D possibly matching TRBD1 (6 bases). Germline CDR1 and CDR2: SGHTA and FQGNSA. The CDR3 is 17 residues long. Trimming removed 5 bases from V and 9 bases from J, with 23 bases in between. CDR3 sequence reads: CASSTRGGGRSSSPLHF. The CDR3 coding sequence is TGTGCCAGCAGCACAAGGGGCGGGGGGCGAAGTTCTTCACCCCTCCACTTT.

J is TRBJ2-5 and V is TRBV6-1, with 10 positions matching TRBD2. The end of the DNA fits TRBJ2-7 better, so the J call may be wrong. The CDR3 totals 13 residues. Germline CDR1 MNHNS, CDR2 SASEGT. The CDR3 reads CASTGAGGREQYF. CDR3 DNA sequence: TGTGCCAGCACGGGAGCGGGGGGGCGCGAGCAGTACTTC.

This clonotype came up once. This chain uses TRBV9 with TRBJ1-5; 10 bases map to TRBD1. J was trimmed by 6 bases and V by 4 bases; bases with no gene match: 7. The CDR3 runs to 15 residues. The V gene's germline CDR1 is SGDLS and CDR2 YYNGEE. CDR3 residues: CASSSDGQGGQPQHF. The DNA of the CDR3 is TGTGCCAGCAGCTCGGACGGACAGGGGGGTCAGCCCCAGCATTTT.